A selection of T cell receptor beta chains follows, all from one sample in a study of cytomegalovirus exposure and HLA in healthy donors. Only in-frame clones appear in the TCRdb table, and some are missing; sequencing was by immunoSEQ multiplex PCR. The data hold 190,000 or so clones, with roughly four fifths observed a single time. Sequencing input: PBMCs. Receptors originate from a woman aged 18-29 years in good health and CMV-seropositive. The CDR3 runs from the conserved cysteine through the conserved F or W. The order of the fields is V gene, D gene, clone size, J gene, CDR3 protein, CDR3 DNA. A D gene is named only where the DNA matches it firmly. Not all rows give a size; the values are once, few, many and, for expanded clones, a class.

>TRBV9|TRBD1|-|TRBJ2-3
CASSERTGTGAGDTQYF
TGTGCCAGCAGCGAACGTACCGGGACAGGGGCAGGAGATACGCAGTATTTT
>TRBV2|-|-|TRBJ2-7
CASLKKGLSYEQYF
TGTGCCAGCCTGAAAAAGGGACTTTCCTACGAGCAGTACTTC
>TRBV27|-|once|TRBJ2-2
CASSPVSGGELFF
TGTGCCAGCAGTCCCGTTTCGGGCGGGGAGCTGTTTTTT
>TRBV5-1|-|-|TRBJ1-2
CASSLAEGSGGYTF
TGCGCCAGCAGCTTGGCCGAGGGTAGCGGGGGCTACACCTTC
>TRBV29-1|TRBD1|-|TRBJ1-2
CSVEDRVGYGYTF
TGCAGCGTTGAGGACAGGGTTGGGTATGGCTACACCTTC
>TRBV4-1|-|-|TRBJ1-3
CASSHPNSGNTIYF
TGCGCCAGCAGCCACCCTAACTCTGGAAACACCATATATTTT
>TRBV4-1|TRBD1|-|TRBJ2-3
CASSQRPGQGTTDTQYF
TGCGCCAGCAGCCAAAGACCGGGACAGGGTACCACAGATACGCAGTATTTT
>TRBV6-1|-|-|TRBJ1-5
CASTERADQPQHF
TGTGCCAGCACGGAGAGGGCAGATCAGCCCCAGCATTTT
>TRBV6-5|TRBD1|-|TRBJ2-1
CASRLRQGPYNEQFF
TGTGCCAGCAGGCTCCGACAGGGCCCCTACAATGAGCAGTTCTTC
>TRBV7-8|-|-|TRBJ1-3
CASSFRGGNTIYF
TGTGCCAGCAGCTTTCGAGGGGGAAACACCATATATTTT
>TRBV10-2|-|-|TRBJ1-6
CASSEPMSNSPLHF
TGCGCCAGCAGTGAGCCCATGTCTAATTCACCCCTCCACTTT
>TRBV6-6|TRBD1|-|TRBJ2-7
CASRGQYSYEQYF
TGTGCCAGCAGGGGACAGTACTCCTACGAGCAGTACTTC
>TRBV25-1|-|-|TRBJ1-1
CASSSQLNTEAFF
TGTGCCAGCAGTTCACAGCTTAACACTGAAGCTTTCTTT
>TRBV19|-|-|TRBJ1-1
CASSLHRKLGAFF
TGTGCCAGTAGTTTACACAGGAAACTCGGAGCTTTCTTT
>TRBV7-8|-|-|TRBJ2-3
CASSLATKADTQYF
TGTGCCAGCAGCTTAGCGACTAAGGCAGATACGCAGTATTTT
>TRBV5-1|TRBD2|-|TRBJ2-3
CASRSSGGASDTQYF
TGCGCCAGCAGGTCTAGCGGGGGGGCCTCAGATACGCAGTATTTT
>TRBV19|-|once|TRBJ2-7
CASSINQGHEQYF
TGTGCCAGTAGTATTAATCAGGGGCACGAGCAGTACTTC
>TRBV7-8|-|-|TRBJ2-2
CASSPRGIAGELFF
TGTGCCAGCAGCCCCCGCGGGATTGCCGGGGAGCTGTTTTTT
>TRBV5-4|TRBD2|-|TRBJ2-1
CASSSAGGYNEQFF
TGTGCCAGCAGCTCAGCGGGGGGATACAATGAGCAGTTCTTC
>TRBV5-4|-|-|TRBJ2-3
CASSTGTATDTQYF
TGTGCCAGCAGCACCGGGACTGCCACAGATACGCAGTATTTT
>TRBV9|-|-|TRBJ2-2
CASSGAFGGELFF
TGTGCCAGCAGCGGGGCGTTTGGCGGGGAGCTGTTTTTT
>TRBV6-5|-|-|TRBJ2-7
CASMAGRRDEQYF
TGTGCCAGCATGGCAGGGAGGAGGGACGAGCAGTACTTC
>TRBV2|-|-|TRBJ1-3
CASSEGAGNGNTIYF
TGTGCCAGCAGTGAAGGGGCAGGGAATGGAAACACCATATATTTT
>TRBV6-6|-|-|TRBJ2-7
CASSYRDITSEQYF
TGTGCCAGCAGTTACCGGGATATTACGAGCGAGCAGTACTTC
>TRBV9|TRBD1|-|TRBJ2-7
CASSVMSGGPGEQYF
TGTGCCAGCAGCGTAATGTCAGGGGGCCCGGGGGAGCAGTACTTC
>TRBV29-1|-|-|TRBJ2-2
CSVGTSTGELFF
TGCAGCGTGGGGACATCCACCGGGGAGCTGTTTTTT
>TRBV7-2|TRBD2|-|TRBJ2-5
CASSFTSAIGETQYF
TGTGCCAGCAGCTTCACTAGCGCTATAGGAGAGACCCAGTACTTC
>TRBV15|-|-|TRBJ2-3
CATSAFVSSRTDTQYF
TGTGCCACCAGCGCATTCGTTAGCTCCCGCACAGATACGCAGTATTTT
>TRBV7-9|TRBD1|few|TRBJ1-4
CASGDREGEKLFF
TGTGCCAGCGGGGACAGGGAAGGAGAAAAACTGTTTTTT
>TRBV6-1|-|-|TRBJ2-5
CASSSGPGETQYF
TGTGCCAGCAGTTCAGGGCCAGGGGAGACCCAGTACTTC
>TRBV5-6|-|-|TRBJ1-4
CASSLGWENEKLFF
TGTGCCAGCAGCTTGGGTTGGGAGAATGAAAAACTGTTTTTT
>TRBV5-1|-|-|TRBJ2-5
CASSQVTDSYFQETQYF
TGCGCCAGCAGCCAGGTAACGGACTCCTATTTCCAAGAGACCCAGTACTTC
>TRBV10-3|-|-|TRBJ2-7
CAIGGTAYEQYF
TGTGCCATCGGGGGGACAGCCTACGAGCAGTACTTC
>TRBV7-8|-|-|TRBJ2-1
CASSLGGAGSYNEQFF
TGTGCCAGCAGCTTAGGGGGCGCTGGTAGTTACAATGAGCAGTTCTTC
>TRBV9|-|-|TRBJ2-7
CASSVGGYPYEQYF
TGTGCCAGCAGCGTAGGCGGGTACCCCTACGAGCAGTACTTC
>TRBV25-1|-|-|TRBJ1-4
CASSDLEANEKLFF
TGTGCCAGCAGTGATCTTGAGGCGAATGAAAAACTGTTTTTT
>TRBV7-2|-|-|TRBJ1-2
CASSPIRRPTNYGYTF
TGTGCCAGCAGCCCGATTCGGAGGCCTACTAACTATGGCTACACCTTC
>TRBV4-1|TRBD2|-|TRBJ2-1
CASSSGGARGNEQFF
TGCGCCTCCTCTAGCGGGGGGGCCAGGGGTAATGAGCAGTTCTTC
>TRBV6-4|TRBD1|once|TRBJ1-2
CASSRTGDGGYTF
TGTGCCAGCAGCCGGACAGGGGACGGTGGCTACACCTTC
>TRBV7-2|TRBD2|-|TRBJ2-3
CASSFQRGLGYTQYF
TGTGCCAGCAGCTTTCAGCGGGGCCTCGGGTATACGCAGTATTTT
>TRBV5-1|-|-|TRBJ2-3
CASSLPGTDTQYF
TGCGCCAGCAGCTTACCCGGGACAGATACGCAGTATTTT
>TRBV7-9|-|-|TRBJ1-3
CASSPSIGGFGNTIYF
TGTGCCAGCAGCCCTTCTATCGGGGGATTCGGAAACACCATATATTTT
>TRBV4-2|-|-|TRBJ2-7
CASSQETTRGTYEQYF
TGTGCCAGCAGCCAAGAAACGACAAGGGGCACCTACGAGCAGTACTTC
>TRBV23-1|TRBD2|-|TRBJ2-1
CASSQIGGAYNEQFF
TGCGCCAGCAGTCAAATCGGGGGGGCGTACAATGAGCAGTTCTTC